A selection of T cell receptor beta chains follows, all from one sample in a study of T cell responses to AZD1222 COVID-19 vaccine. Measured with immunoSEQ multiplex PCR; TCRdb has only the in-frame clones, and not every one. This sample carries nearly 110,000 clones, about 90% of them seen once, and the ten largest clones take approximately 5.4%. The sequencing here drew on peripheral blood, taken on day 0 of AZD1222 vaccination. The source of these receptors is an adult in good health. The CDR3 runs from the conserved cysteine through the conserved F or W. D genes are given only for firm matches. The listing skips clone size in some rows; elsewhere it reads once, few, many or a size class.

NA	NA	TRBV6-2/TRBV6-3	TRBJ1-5	TGTGCCAGCGGCCGAGGGAGGACTCCTTTTAGCAATCAGCCCCAGCATTTT	CASGRGRTPFSNQPQHF
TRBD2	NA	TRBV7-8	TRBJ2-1	TGTGCCAGCACCGGGGGGGGGACTAGCGGGAACTCCTACAATGAGCAGTTCTTC	CASTGGGTSGNSYNEQFF
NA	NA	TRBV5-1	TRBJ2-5	TGCGCCAGCAGCTTGGGCCAAGAAGAGACCCAGTACTTC	CASSLGQEETQYF
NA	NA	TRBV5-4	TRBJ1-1	TGTGCCAGCAGCTTGAGCAGAACTGAAGCTTTCTTT	CASSLSRTEAFF
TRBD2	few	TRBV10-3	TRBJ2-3	TGTGCCATCAGTGACCCGCTAGCGGGCACAGATACGCAGTATTTT	CAISDPLAGTDTQYF
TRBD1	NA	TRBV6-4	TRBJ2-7	TGTGCCAGGGGCGGTAAGTTGAGACAGGGTTTACGAGAACGGTACTTC	CARGGKLRQGLRERYF
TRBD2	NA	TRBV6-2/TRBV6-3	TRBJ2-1	TGTGCCAGCAGTTACTCCGGACTAGGGACGAATGAGCAGTTCTTC	CASSYSGLGTNEQFF
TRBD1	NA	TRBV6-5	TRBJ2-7	TGTGCCAGCAGTACAGGGGTCAACGAGCAGTACTTC	CASSTGVNEQYF
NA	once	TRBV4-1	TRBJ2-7	TGCGCCAGCAGCCAAGGGGCACAAAACCTAGGGGGCTACGAGCAGTACTTC	CASSQGAQNLGGYEQYF
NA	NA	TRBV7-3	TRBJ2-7	TGTGCCAGCAGCTCCCAGGCAGCGCCGACCTACGAGCAGTACTTC	CASSSQAAPTYEQYF
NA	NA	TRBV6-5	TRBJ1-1	TGTGCCAGCATCTCACCAATACATAGTGAAGCTTTCTTT	CASISPIHSEAFF
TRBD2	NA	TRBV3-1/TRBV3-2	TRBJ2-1	TGTGCCAGCAGCCCCCGCGGGACTAGCGGGAGGGCCAGGTATGAGCAGTTCTTC	CASSPRGTSGRARYEQFF
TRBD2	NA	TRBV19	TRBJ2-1	TGTGCCAGTAGTATGCGGACTAGCGGGACCTACAATGAGCAGTTCTTC	CASSMRTSGTYNEQFF
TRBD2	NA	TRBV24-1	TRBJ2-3	TGTGCCACCAGTGATACTAGCGGCACGAGCACAGATACGCAGTATTTT	CATSDTSGTSTDTQYF
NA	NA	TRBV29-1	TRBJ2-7	TGCAGCGTTGGTGAAGGTCGGGGATACGAGCAGTACTTC	CSVGEGRGYEQYF
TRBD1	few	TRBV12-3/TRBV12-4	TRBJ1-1	TGTGCCAGCAGCCCGACAGGGGAAACCGAAGCTTTCTTT	CASSPTGETEAFF
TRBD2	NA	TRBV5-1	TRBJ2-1	TGCGCCAGCAGCTTGGCGGCACTAGCGGGAGTCTATGAGCAGTTCTTC	CASSLAALAGVYEQFF
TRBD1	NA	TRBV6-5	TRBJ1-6	TGTGCCAGCAGTTCTTCAGGACAGGGGACACCCCTCCACTTT	CASSSSGQGTPLHF
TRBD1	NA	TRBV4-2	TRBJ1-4	TGTGCCAGCAGCGGGGGACAGGGTAATGAAAAACTGTTTTTT	CASSGGQGNEKLFF
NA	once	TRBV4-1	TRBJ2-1	TGCGCCAGCAGCCAAGACACCGGTGAGCAGTTCTTC	CASSQDTGEQFF
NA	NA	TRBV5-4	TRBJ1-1	TGTGCCAGCAGCTTGGGGGGTGACGGGAACACTGAAGCTTTCTTT	CASSLGGDGNTEAFF
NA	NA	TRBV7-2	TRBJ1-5	TGTGCCAGCAGCCCCCCGGGAGGCTATAGCAATCAGCCCCAGCATTTT	CASSPPGGYSNQPQHF
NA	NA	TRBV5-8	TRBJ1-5	TGTGCCAGCAGCCCGGGGGTGGGGGAGAATCAGCCCCAGCATTTT	CASSPGVGENQPQHF
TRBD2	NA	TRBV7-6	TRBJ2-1	TGTGCCAGCAGCTGGCGACCCGGACTAGCGGGAGCTTATGAGCAGTTCTTC	CASSWRPGLAGAYEQFF
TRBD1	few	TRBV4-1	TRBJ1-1	TGCGCCAGCAGGCGGGACAGCCGGAACACTGAAGCTTTCTTT	CASRRDSRNTEAFF
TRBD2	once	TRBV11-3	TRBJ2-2	TGTGCCAGCAGCTCCGGGACTAGCGGCGCCGGGGAGCTGTTTTTT	CASSSGTSGAGELFF
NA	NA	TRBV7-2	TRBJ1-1	TGTGCCAGCAGCTTTACGAAGGGGGATCGGGCTTTCTTT	CASSFTKGDRAFF
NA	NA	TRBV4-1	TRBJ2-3	TGCGCCAGCAGCCAAAAGTCCCGAGATACGCAGTATTTT	CASSQKSRDTQYF
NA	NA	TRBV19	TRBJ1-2	TGTGCCAGTAGTAGAGCAGGCGGGGGCCGGAACTATGGCTACACCTTC	CASSRAGGGRNYGYTF
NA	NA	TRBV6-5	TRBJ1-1	TGTGCCAGCAGTTACTCATTGTCGGAGGCTGAAGCTTTCTTT	CASSYSLSEAEAFF